This T cell receptor (beta chain) stems from a study of T cell responses to AZD1222 COVID-19 vaccine. This CDR3 region has 14 residues. The germline V and J ends were trimmed by 8 bases and 3 bases, with 14 bases remaining between them. The germline gives CDR1 LNHDA, CDR2 SQIVND (reference sequence). This clone was recorded once. Sequenced by immunoSEQ multiplex PCR; TCRdb stores in-frame clones only, minus some. The table shows some 200,000 clones, with 90% to 95% occurring only once. The input for sequencing was peripheral blood, taken 28 days after the second AZD1222 dose. The rearrangement uses TRBV19 and TRBJ1-5; tentative D call: TRBD1 (6 bases). The sequence derives from an adult who received the AZD1222 COVID-19 vaccine. CDR3 residues: CASPRTAPNQPQHF. CDR3 in DNA: TGTGCCAGTCCTCGGACAGCTCCCAATCAGCCCCAGCATTTT.